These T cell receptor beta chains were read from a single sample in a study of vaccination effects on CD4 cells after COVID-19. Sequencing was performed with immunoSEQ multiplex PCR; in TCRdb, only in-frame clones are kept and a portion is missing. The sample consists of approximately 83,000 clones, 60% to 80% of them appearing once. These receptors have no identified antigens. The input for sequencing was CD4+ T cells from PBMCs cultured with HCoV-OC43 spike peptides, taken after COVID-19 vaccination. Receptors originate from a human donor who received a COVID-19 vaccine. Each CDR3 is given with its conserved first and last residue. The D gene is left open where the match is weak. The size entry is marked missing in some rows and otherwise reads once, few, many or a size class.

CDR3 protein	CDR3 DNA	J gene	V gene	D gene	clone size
CASSPRQGADTEAFF	TGCGCCAGCAGCCCAAGACAGGGGGCTGACACTGAAGCTTTCTTT	TRBJ1-1	TRBV5-1	TRBD1	NA
CASRQAPGGTEAFF	TGTGCCAGCAGACAGGCCCCGGGAGGGACTGAAGCTTTCTTT	TRBJ1-1	TRBV11-2	NA	once
CASSSSPTGSDTQYF	TGTGCCAGCAGCTCATCACCTACAGGGTCGGATACGCAGTATTTT	TRBJ2-3	TRBV9	NA	once
CASSHGTAEAFF	TGTGCCAGCAGCCACGGGACAGCTGAAGCTTTCTTT	TRBJ1-1	TRBV6-2/TRBV6-3	TRBD1	NA
CASSPDRGWNEQFF	TGTGCCAGCAGCCCGGACAGGGGATGGAATGAGCAGTTCTTC	TRBJ2-1	TRBV7-2	TRBD1	NA
CASSWKGLAGGYTDTQYF	TGCGCCAGCAGCTGGAAGGGACTAGCGGGGGGGTACACAGATACGCAGTATTTT	TRBJ2-3	TRBV5-1	TRBD2	NA
CASSYRDRGYSPLHF	TGTGCCAGCAGTTACCGTGACAGGGGATATTCACCCCTCCACTTT	TRBJ1-6	TRBV6-5	TRBD1	once
CASSLYQGNEQFF	TGTGCCAGCAGCTTATATCAGGGGAATGAGCAGTTCTTC	TRBJ2-1	TRBV7-3	NA	NA
CASSPPGQGPDTQYF	TGTGCCAGCAGCCCCCCGGGACAGGGCCCAGATACGCAGTATTTT	TRBJ2-3	TRBV7-3	TRBD1	NA
CASSPRPQQEPQHF	TGTGCCAGCAGTCCTCGACCCCAACAGGAGCCCCAGCATTTT	TRBJ1-5	TRBV6-5	NA	NA
CASRRQGVGDTDTQYF	TGTGCCAGCAGGCGACAGGGAGTTGGTGACACAGATACGCAGTATTTT	TRBJ2-3	TRBV7-2	TRBD1	NA
CASSQDVGRVNTEAFF	TGTGCCAGCAGCCAAGATGTTGGCAGGGTGAACACTGAAGCTTTCTTT	TRBJ1-1	TRBV14	NA	NA
CGVRASGLQETQYF	TGTGGGGTTAGGGCTAGCGGGCTGCAAGAGACCCAGTACTTC	TRBJ2-5	TRBV28	TRBD2	NA
CASSPTPGQGGTDTQYF	TGTGCCAGCTCACCAACCCCGGGACAGGGGGGAACAGATACGCAGTATTTT	TRBJ2-3	TRBV18	TRBD1	NA
CASSERGREETQYF	TGTGCCAGCAGTGAGAGGGGGCGCGAGGAGACCCAGTACTTC	TRBJ2-5	TRBV6-1	TRBD1	NA
CASSYARDNSPLHF	TGTGCCAGCAGTTATGCCAGGGATAATTCACCCCTCCACTTT	TRBJ1-6	TRBV6-2/TRBV6-3	NA	NA
CASSHLSRHQETQYF	TGTGCCAGCAGTCACCTATCCCGTCACCAAGAGACCCAGTACTTC	TRBJ2-5	TRBV6-2/TRBV6-3	NA	NA
CASSLGLAGGEVTQYF	TGTGCCAGCTCCCTCGGACTAGCGGGGGGGGAAGTTACGCAGTATTTT	TRBJ2-3	TRBV9	TRBD2	NA
CASSLIWGTYNSPLHF	TGTGCCAGCAGCTTGATTTGGGGAACCTATAATTCACCCCTCCACTTT	TRBJ1-6	TRBV5-5	NA	NA
CASSGGGAVYGYTF	TGCGCCAGCAGCGGAGGGGGGGCGGTCTATGGCTACACCTTC	TRBJ1-2	TRBV5-1	NA	NA
CASSSVGRGGLGEQFF	TGTGCCAGCAGTTCCGTTGGGCGGGGGGGCCTTGGTGAGCAGTTCTTC	TRBJ2-1	TRBV6-5	TRBD2	few
CSASRMGQQETQYF	TGCAGTGCTAGTCGAATGGGACAGCAAGAGACCCAGTACTTC	TRBJ2-5	TRBV20-1	TRBD1	NA
CSASGQGAADTQYF	TGCAGCGCCTCGGGACAGGGGGCCGCAGATACGCAGTATTTT	TRBJ2-3	TRBV29-1	TRBD1	few
CASSLGPRQETQYF	TGCGCCAGCAGCTTGGGACCCCGCCAAGAGACCCAGTACTTC	TRBJ2-5	TRBV5-1	NA	NA
CASSLWKDTQYF	TGTGCCAGCAGTTTATGGAAAGATACGCAGTATTTT	TRBJ2-3	TRBV28	NA	NA
CASSSPGQLYYGYTF	TGTGCCAGCAGTTCCCCGGGACAGCTCTACTATGGCTACACCTTC	TRBJ1-2	TRBV28	TRBD1	NA
CASSQEGWATEAFF	TGTGCCAGCAGCCAAGAGGGGTGGGCCACTGAAGCTTTCTTT	TRBJ1-1	TRBV3-1/TRBV3-2	NA	NA
CASRPRQSFSYGYTF	TGTGCCAGCAGGCCGAGACAGTCCTTTAGCTATGGCTACACCTTC	TRBJ1-2	TRBV2	NA	NA
CASSLTATSNTGELFF	TGTGCCAGCAGCCTAACAGCGACTTCGAACACCGGGGAGCTGTTTTTT	TRBJ2-2	TRBV11-2	NA	NA
CASSGSEANLGETQYF	TGTGCCAGCAGCGGGTCGGAAGCAAACCTAGGGGAGACCCAGTACTTC	TRBJ2-5	TRBV21-1	NA	NA
CASSETGDSPLHF	TGTGCCAGCAGTGAGACAGGGGACTCACCCCTCCACTTT	TRBJ1-6	TRBV6-1	TRBD1	NA
CASRYRGASTGELFF	TGTGCCAGCAGGTACAGGGGGGCAAGCACCGGGGAGCTGTTTTTT	TRBJ2-2	TRBV28	TRBD1	NA
CASSLRGGNYGYTF	TGTGCCAGCAGCTTGCGGGGCGGGAACTATGGCTACACCTTC	TRBJ1-2	TRBV11-2	NA	NA
CASSVRSGGLETQYF	TGTGCCAGCAGTGTCCGTAGCGGGGGGCTTGAGACCCAGTACTTC	TRBJ2-5	TRBV27	TRBD2	NA
CAWHTLRDYEAFF	TGTGCCTGGCATACATTGAGGGATTATGAAGCTTTCTTT	TRBJ1-1	TRBV30	NA	NA
CASSPEGQLTYGYTF	TGTGCCAGTAGTCCCGAGGGACAGCTCACGTATGGCTACACCTTC	TRBJ1-2	TRBV19	TRBD1	few
CATSDLKPTHYNSPLHF	TGTGCCACCAGTGATTTAAAGCCTACCCACTATAATTCACCCCTCCACTTT	TRBJ1-6	TRBV24-1	NA	NA
CASSQGYGQIYGYTF	TGCGCCAGCAGCCAAGGGTACGGTCAGATCTATGGCTACACCTTC	TRBJ1-2	TRBV4-3	NA	NA
CASSARVRDTQYF	TGCGCCAGCAGCGCCAGGGTTCGAGATACGCAGTATTTT	TRBJ2-3	TRBV5-1	NA	NA
CASSFQGANTEAFF	TGCGCCAGCAGCTTTCAGGGCGCGAACACTGAAGCTTTCTTT	TRBJ1-1	TRBV5-1	NA	once
CASSLAQGSQETQYF	TGTGCCAGCAGCTTAGCTCAGGGATCCCAAGAGACCCAGTACTTC	TRBJ2-5	TRBV7-9	NA	NA
CASSLASTVFYGYTF	TGTGCCAGCAGCTTAGCATCGACAGTTTTCTATGGCTACACCTTC	TRBJ1-2	TRBV7-8	NA	NA
CASSQNVGPEAFF	TGTGCCAGCAGCCAAAACGTGGGGCCTGAAGCTTTCTTT	TRBJ1-1	TRBV9	NA	NA
CASSPDLYSNQPQHF	TGTGCCAGCAGCCCGGACCTATATAGCAATCAGCCCCAGCATTTT	TRBJ1-5	TRBV7-9	NA	NA
CASSPSTLTLNYGYTF	TGTGCCAGCAGCCCAAGCACCCTTACCCTGAACTATGGCTACACCTTC	TRBJ1-2	TRBV7-2	NA	NA
CASSIRAGGQTDTQYF	TGTGCCAGCAGCATTAGAGCGGGGGGCCAAACAGATACGCAGTATTTT	TRBJ2-3	TRBV7-2	TRBD2	NA
CAWSGTYQETQYF	TGTGCCTGGAGCGGGACCTATCAAGAGACCCAGTACTTC	TRBJ2-5	TRBV30	NA	NA
CASSLGQLMPYGYTF	TGTGCCAGCAGCTTAGGACAATTAATGCCATATGGCTACACCTTC	TRBJ1-2	TRBV7-2	NA	few